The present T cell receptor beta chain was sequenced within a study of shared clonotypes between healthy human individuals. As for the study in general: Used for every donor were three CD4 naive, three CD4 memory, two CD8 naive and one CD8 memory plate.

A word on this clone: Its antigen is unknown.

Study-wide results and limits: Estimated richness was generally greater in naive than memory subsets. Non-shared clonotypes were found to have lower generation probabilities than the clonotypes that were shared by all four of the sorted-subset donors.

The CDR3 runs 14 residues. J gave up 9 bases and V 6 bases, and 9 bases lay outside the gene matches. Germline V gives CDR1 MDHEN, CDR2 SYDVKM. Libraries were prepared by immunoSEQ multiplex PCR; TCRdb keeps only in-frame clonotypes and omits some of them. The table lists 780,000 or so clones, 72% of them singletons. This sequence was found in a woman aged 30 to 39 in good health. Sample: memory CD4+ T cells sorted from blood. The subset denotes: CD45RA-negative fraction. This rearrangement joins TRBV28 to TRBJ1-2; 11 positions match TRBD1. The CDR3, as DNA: TGTGCCAGCAGCCGGCGGACAGGGGGCAATCGCTACACCTTC. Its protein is CASSRRTGGNRYTF.